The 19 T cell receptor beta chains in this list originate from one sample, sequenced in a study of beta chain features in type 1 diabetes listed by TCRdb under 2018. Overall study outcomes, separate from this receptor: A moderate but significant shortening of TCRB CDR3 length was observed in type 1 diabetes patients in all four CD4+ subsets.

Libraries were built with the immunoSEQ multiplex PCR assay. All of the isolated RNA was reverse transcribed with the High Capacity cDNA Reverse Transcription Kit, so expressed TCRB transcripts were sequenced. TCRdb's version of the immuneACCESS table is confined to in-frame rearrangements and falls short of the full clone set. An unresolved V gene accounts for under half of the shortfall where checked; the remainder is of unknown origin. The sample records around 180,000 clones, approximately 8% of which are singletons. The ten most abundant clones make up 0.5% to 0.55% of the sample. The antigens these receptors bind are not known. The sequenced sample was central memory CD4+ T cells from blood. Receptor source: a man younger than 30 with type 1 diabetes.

DNA of the CDR3: TGTGCCACCCGGGACTCCGGAGCCGAAGAGACCCAGTACTTC. Protein: CATRDSGAEETQYF. The J gene is TRBJ2-5, the V gene TRBV19, with D perhaps matching TRBD2 (6 bases). This CDR3 region has 14 residues. Germline CDR1 reads LNHDA; CDR2 reads SQIVND (reference sequence). V was cut by 10 bases and J by 3 bases, with 18 bases left in between.

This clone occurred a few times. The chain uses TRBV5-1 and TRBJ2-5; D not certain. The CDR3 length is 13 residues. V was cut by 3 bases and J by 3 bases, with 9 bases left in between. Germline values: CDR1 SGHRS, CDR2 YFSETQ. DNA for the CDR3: TGCGCCAGCAGCTCCTATACGGAAGAGACCCAGTACTTC. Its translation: CASSSYTEETQYF.

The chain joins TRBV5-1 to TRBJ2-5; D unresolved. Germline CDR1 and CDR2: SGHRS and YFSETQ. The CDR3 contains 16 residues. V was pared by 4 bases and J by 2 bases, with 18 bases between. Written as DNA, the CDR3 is TGCGCCAGCAGCAGCGTCAGAGGCCCACCGCAAGAGACCCAGTACTTC. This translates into CASSSVRGPPQETQYF.

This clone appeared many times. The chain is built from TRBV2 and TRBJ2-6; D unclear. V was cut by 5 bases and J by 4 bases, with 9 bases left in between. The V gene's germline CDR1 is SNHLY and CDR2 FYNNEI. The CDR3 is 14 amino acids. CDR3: CASSPPFGANVLTF. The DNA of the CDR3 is TGTGCCAGCAGTCCCCCATTCGGGGCCAACGTCCTGACTTTC.

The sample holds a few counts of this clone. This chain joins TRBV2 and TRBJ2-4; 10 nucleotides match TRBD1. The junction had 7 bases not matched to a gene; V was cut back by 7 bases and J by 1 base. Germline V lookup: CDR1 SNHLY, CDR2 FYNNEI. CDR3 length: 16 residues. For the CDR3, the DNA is TGTGCCAGCACCGAGCGGACAGGGGGGGCCAAAAACATTCAGTACTTC. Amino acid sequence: CASTERTGGAKNIQYF.

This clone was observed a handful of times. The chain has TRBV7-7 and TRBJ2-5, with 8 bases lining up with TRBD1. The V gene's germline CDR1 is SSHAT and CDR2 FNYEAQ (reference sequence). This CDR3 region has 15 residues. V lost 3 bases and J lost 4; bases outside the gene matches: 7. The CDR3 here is CASSLSPGGRETQYF. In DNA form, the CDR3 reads TGTGCCAGCAGCTTGAGTCCAGGGGGCCGAGAGACCCAGTACTTC.

The CDR3 region has the DNA TGTGCCAGCAGCTCTGGACCGGGACAGGGGGCCACCACTGAAGCTTTCTTT. Translated, it gives CASSSGPGQGATTEAFF. The chain is built from TRBV7-2 and TRBJ1-1; 12 bases align to TRBD1. The germline V gene encodes CDR1 SGHTA and CDR2 FQGNSA. The CDR3 sequence is 17 residues long. The junction had 10 bases not matched to a gene; V was cut back by 4 bases and J by 4 bases. Supplemented by reference TRBV7-2 and TRBJ1-1, the full variable domain reads GAGVSQSPSNKVTEKGKDVELRCDPISGHTALYWYRQSLGQGLEFLIYFQGNSAPDKSGLPSDRFSAERTGGSVSTLTIQRTQQEDSAVYLCASSSGPGQGATTEAFFGQGTRLTVV.

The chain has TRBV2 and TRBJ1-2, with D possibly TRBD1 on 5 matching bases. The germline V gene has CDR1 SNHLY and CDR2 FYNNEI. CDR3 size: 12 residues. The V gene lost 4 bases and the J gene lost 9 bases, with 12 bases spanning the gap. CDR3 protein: CASSAVQGSYTF. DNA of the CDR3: TGTGCCAGCAGTGCCGTCCAGGGAAGCTACACCTTC.

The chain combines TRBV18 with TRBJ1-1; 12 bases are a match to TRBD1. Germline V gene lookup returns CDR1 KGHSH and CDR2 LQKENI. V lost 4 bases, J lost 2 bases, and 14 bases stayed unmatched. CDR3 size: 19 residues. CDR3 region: CASSRNAGQGAVGNTEAFF. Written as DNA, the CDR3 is TGTGCCAGCTCACGGAATGCGGGACAGGGGGCTGTCGGCAACACTGAAGCTTTCTTT.

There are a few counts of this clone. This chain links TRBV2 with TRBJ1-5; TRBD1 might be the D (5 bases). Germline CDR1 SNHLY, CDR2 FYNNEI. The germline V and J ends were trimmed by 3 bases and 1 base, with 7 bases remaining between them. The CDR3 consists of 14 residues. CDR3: CASSDRVSNQPQHF. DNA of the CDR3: TGTGCCAGCAGTGACAGGGTGAGCAATCAGCCCCAGCATTTT.

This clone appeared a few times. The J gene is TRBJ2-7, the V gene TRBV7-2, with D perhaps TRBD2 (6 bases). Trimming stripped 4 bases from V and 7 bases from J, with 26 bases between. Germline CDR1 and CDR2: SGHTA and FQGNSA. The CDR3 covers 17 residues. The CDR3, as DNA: TGTGCCAGCAGCTCCCCTTCGCGGGGCCAGCGGCGAGGGGAGCAGTACTTC. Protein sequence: CASSSPSRGQRRGEQYF.

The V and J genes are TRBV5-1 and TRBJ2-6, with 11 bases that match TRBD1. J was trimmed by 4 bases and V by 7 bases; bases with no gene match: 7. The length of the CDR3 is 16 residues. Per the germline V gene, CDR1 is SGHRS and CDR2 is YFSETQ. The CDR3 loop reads CASWTGGTGGANVLTF. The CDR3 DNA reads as TGCGCCAGCTGGACAGGGGGCACGGGCGGGGCCAACGTCCTGACTTTC.

The CDR3 nucleotides read TGTGCCTGGAGTGGGACAGTCCCTAACTATGGCTACACCTTC. Translation gives CAWSGTVPNYGYTF. The chain is built from TRBV30 and TRBJ1-2, with a weak D call TRBD1 (6 bases). The CDR3 is 14 residues long. V lost 1 base, J lost 0 bases, and 9 bases lay in between. The germline CDR1 and CDR2 sequences are GTSNPN and SVGIG (reference sequence).

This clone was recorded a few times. The CDR3 DNA reads TGCAGCGTCCAGGACCAGGAGGGCAATCAGCCCCAGCATTTT. Translating gives CSVQDQEGNQPQHF. The V and J genes are TRBV29-1 and TRBJ1-5; D uncertain. From germline, CDR1 is SQVTM and CDR2 ANQGSEA. The ends were cut back, 6 bases at V and 2 bases at J, with 14 bases in the middle. The CDR3 covers 14 residues.

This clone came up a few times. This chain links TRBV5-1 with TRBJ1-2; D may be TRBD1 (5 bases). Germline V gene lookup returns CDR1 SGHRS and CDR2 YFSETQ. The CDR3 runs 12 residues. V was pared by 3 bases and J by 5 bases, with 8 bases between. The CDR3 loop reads CASSSQGYGYTF. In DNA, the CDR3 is TGCGCCAGCAGCTCGCAGGGATATGGCTACACCTTC.

This CDR3 is CASSPGAGGAETQYF. The DNA for the CDR3 is TGTGCCAGCAGCCCCGGCGCGGGTGGCGCCGAGACCCAGTACTTC. V usage is TRBV11-3 and J usage is TRBJ2-5; possible D gene TRBD2, 5 bases. CDR1 and CDR2 from the germline V gene are SGHNT and YENEEA. The CDR3 extends over 15 amino acids. Trimming shortened V by 5 bases and J by 5 bases, and 18 bases separated the two germline ends.

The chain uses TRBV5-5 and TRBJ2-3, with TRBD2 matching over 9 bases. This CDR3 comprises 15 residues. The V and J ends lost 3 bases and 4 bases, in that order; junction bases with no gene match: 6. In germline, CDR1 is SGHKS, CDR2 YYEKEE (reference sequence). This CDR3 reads CASSSGTSYPDTQYF. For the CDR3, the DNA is TGTGCCAGCAGCTCGGGGACTAGCTATCCAGATACGCAGTATTTT.

Here the CDR3 DNA reads TGTGCCTGGAGTGTATGGGGGACTAGCAGAACAGAGACCCAGTACTTC. This codes for CAWSVWGTSRTETQYF. The rearrangement uses TRBV30 and TRBJ2-5; 9 bases line up with TRBD2. This CDR3 has 16 amino acids. In germline, CDR1 is GTSNPN, CDR2 SVGIG (reference sequence). After removal of 0 bases from V and 4 bases from J, the junction contained 9 bases not matched to a gene.

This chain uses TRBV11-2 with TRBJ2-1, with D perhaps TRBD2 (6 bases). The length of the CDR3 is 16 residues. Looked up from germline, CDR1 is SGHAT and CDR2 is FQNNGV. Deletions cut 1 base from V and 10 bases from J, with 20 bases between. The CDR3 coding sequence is TGTGCCAGCAGCTTAGTGGTTGGGGGAGGCCTCGTCGAGCAGTTCTTC. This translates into CASSLVVGGGLVEQFF. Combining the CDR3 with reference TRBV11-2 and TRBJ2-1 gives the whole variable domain EAGVAQSPRYKIIEKRQSVAFWCNPISGHATLYWYQQILGQGPKLLIQFQNNGVVDDSQLPKDRFSAERLKGVDSTLKIQPAKLEDSAVYLCASSLVVGGGLVEQFFGPGTRLTVL.